Listed below are T cell receptor beta chains from one sample, sequenced in a study of a mutant IDH1 vaccine in newly diagnosed glioma. No antigen has been assigned to these receptors. Produced via immunoSEQ multiplex PCR; TCRdb's table is partial and in-frame only. The sample yields tens of thousands of clones, 75% to 95% seen once. The sequences come from PBMCs, collected from a glioma patient whose treatment included an IDH1 peptide vaccine. All receptors come from a woman aged 45-65 years with glioma. Each CDR3 is given with its conserved first and last residue. A D gene is named only where the DNA matches it firmly. The size field is filled for only some rows; it gives once, few, many or a size class.

clone size: once; V gene: TRBV2; D gene: -; J gene: TRBJ2-7; CDR3 DNA: TGTGCCAGCAGTGAAGGGAATGGCTACGAGCAGTACTTC; CDR3 protein: CASSEGNGYEQYF
clone size: -; V gene: TRBV19; D gene: -; J gene: TRBJ1-2; CDR3 DNA: TGTGCCAGTAGTATGTGGGAGGGCCGAAGCTATGGCTACACCTTC; CDR3 protein: CASSMWEGRSYGYTF
clone size: -; V gene: TRBV6-6; D gene: -; J gene: TRBJ1-5; CDR3 DNA: TGTGCCAGCAGCCCCGGGGGGGGCGCGGATCAGCCCCAGCATTTT; CDR3 protein: CASSPGGGADQPQHF
clone size: -; V gene: TRBV5-1; D gene: TRBD2; J gene: TRBJ2-1; CDR3 DNA: TGCGCCAGCAGTCCCACTAGCGGCCGTAGCAATGAGCAGTTCTTC; CDR3 protein: CASSPTSGRSNEQFF
clone size: once; V gene: TRBV9; D gene: TRBD2; J gene: TRBJ2-3; CDR3 DNA: TGTGCCAGCAGCGTAGCCGGGGGGGGGAGTTCCACAGATACGCAGTATTTT; CDR3 protein: CASSVAGGGSSTDTQYF
clone size: -; V gene: TRBV30; D gene: -; J gene: TRBJ1-6; CDR3 DNA: TGTGCCTGGAGTAACAAGGGTCGGATGAATTCACCCCTCCACTTT; CDR3 protein: CAWSNKGRMNSPLHF
clone size: -; V gene: TRBV28; D gene: -; J gene: TRBJ2-7; CDR3 DNA: TGTGCCAGCAGTTTTATCCCCGCCCCAGGTTACGAGCAGTACTTC; CDR3 protein: CASSFIPAPGYEQYF
clone size: -; V gene: TRBV29-1; D gene: -; J gene: TRBJ1-1; CDR3 DNA: TGCAGCGTTGCCGGGGACCCCAAGGTTGGTTTCTTT; CDR3 protein: CSVAGDPKVGFF
clone size: -; V gene: TRBV7-6; D gene: TRBD1; J gene: TRBJ2-7; CDR3 DNA: TGTGCCAGCAGCTTAGACAGGGGATACGAGCAGTACTTC; CDR3 protein: CASSLDRGYEQYF
clone size: -; V gene: TRBV28; D gene: TRBD1; J gene: TRBJ2-7; CDR3 DNA: TGTGCCAGCAGTCCCCCGGGACAGCCGTACGAGCAGTACTTC; CDR3 protein: CASSPPGQPYEQYF
clone size: -; V gene: TRBV9; D gene: -; J gene: TRBJ1-1; CDR3 DNA: TGTGCCAGCAGCCTTAGCGGGGGGCTTCGGACTGAAGCTTTCTTT; CDR3 protein: CASSLSGGLRTEAFF